This TCR beta chain was identified in a study of post-analysis software for immune sequencing data. In the study overall: Both relapsing-remitting and secondary progressive multiple sclerosis featured among the disease courses, as did progressive-relapsing multiple sclerosis. Findings and caveats of the study: By F measure, strong co-clustering occurred among samples prepared in the same batch. The five TRBV segments detected at higher frequency in patients than in controls included TRBV5-6, TRBV5-1 and TRBV20-1. Multiple sclerosis patients showed significantly lower normalized Chao1 diversity than controls did.

This clonotype was seen a handful of times. Antigen unknown. The length of the CDR3 is 14 residues. V was pared by 3 bases and J by 8 bases, with 6 bases of the junction left unmatched. Each TCR beta cDNA library carried unique molecular identifiers. Once about 0.85 to 11 million T cells were used, hundreds of thousands of cDNA molecules resulted. TCRdb fed the PCR reads into MiXCR, producing one record per CDR3 protein. The top ten clones hold 4.9% of a sample with approximately 730,000 distinct CDR3 sequences, roughly 50% of them seen once. The sample consisted of blood. The receptor's source is a girl between 5 and 17 years old with multiple sclerosis. The chain employs TRBV12-3 or TRBV12-4 and TRBJ2-1; 8 positions agree with TRBD2. The CDR3 is CASSFTGGRYEQFF. CDR3 sequence (DNA): TGTGCCAGCAGTTTCACGGGAGGGAGGTATGAGCAGTTCTTC.